The present TCR beta chain was sequenced within a study of cytomegalovirus exposure and HLA in healthy donors. Study-level results: Reported findings show TCR beta sequences accurately forecast HLA-A and HLA-B alleles in most subjects. Later analysis suggested links between common viral pathogens and several top significant clusters.

Regarding this clone: Its antigen is as yet unknown.

60 Vbeta and 13 Jbeta primers were used in PCR. Sequenced by immunoSEQ multiplex PCR; TCRdb stores in-frame clones only, minus some. The sample records 150,000 or so clones, about four fifths being singletons. This clonotype was sampled from a man younger than 40 in good health and CMV-seronegative. Material for sequencing was PBMCs.

In nucleotides, the CDR3 is TGTGCCAGCAGCTTAGGGGAGGGACTGTTTTTT. This encodes CASSLGEGLFF. The chain carries TRBV7-9 and TRBJ1-4; D remains ambiguous. V gave up 1 base and J gave up 13 bases, with 7 bases separating them. The CDR3 runs 11 residues. The germline V gene encodes CDR1 SEHNR and CDR2 FQNEAQ (reference sequence).